This TCR beta chain was captured by sequencing in a study of blood T cell repertoires in COVID-19. As for the study in general: Samples representing acute and convalescent COVID-19 were sourced from the United States, Italy and Spain.

This CDR3 region has 15 residues. V lost 2 bases and J lost 2; bases outside the gene matches: 2. Germline CDR1 and CDR2: SGHRS and YFSETQ. TCRdb keeps only in-frame clones here, not all; method: immunoSEQ multiplex PCR. The data show 45,000 to 65,000 clones, roughly 84% seen once. This TCR was sampled from a man older than 75 with active COVID-19. The chain recombines TRBV5-1 with TRBJ2-1; TRBD2 matches at 9 bases. Sequencing was performed on peripheral blood. CDR3 residues: CASSLRLAAYNEQFF. The DNA for the CDR3 is TGCGCCAGCAGCTTAAGACTAGCGGCCTACAATGAGCAGTTCTTC.